These T cell receptor beta chains were read from a single sample in a study of OX40 agonist ivuxolimab in advanced cancers. Sequenced by immunoSEQ multiplex PCR; TCRdb stores in-frame clones only, minus some. The sample lists approximately 14,000 clones, 77% occurring once. The sample was CD4+ or CD8+ T cells sorted from blood, taken in a trial of the OX40 agonist ivuxolimab. These receptors originate from an adult with an advanced solid tumor such as melanoma, head and neck, liver or kidney cancer. The CDR3 runs from the conserved cysteine through the conserved F or W. A D gene is named only where the DNA matches it firmly. Clone size appears in some rows only: once, few, many, or a class for an expanded clone.

d_call	clone_size	j_call	v_call	cdr3_aa	cdr3_nt
-	-	TRBJ2-1	TRBV27	CASSGTAGSYNEQFF	TGTGCCAGCAGTGGGACAGCGGGCTCCTACAATGAGCAGTTCTTC
-	-	TRBJ1-1	TRBV18	CASSPRGGNTEAFF	TGTGCCAGCTCACCAAGAGGAGGGAACACTGAAGCTTTCTTT
TRBD2	medium-sized	TRBJ2-7	TRBV4-1	CASSQGPSGASGRFGEQYF	TGCGCCAGCAGCCAAGGCCCAAGCGGGGCTAGCGGGAGGTTCGGCGAGCAGTACTTC
-	-	TRBJ2-3	TRBV14	CASSQVGSSTDTQYF	TGTGCCAGCAGCCAAGTGGGGTCTAGCACAGATACGCAGTATTTT
TRBD2	-	TRBJ2-1	TRBV19	CASSALGGSHNEQFF	TGTGCCAGTAGTGCTCTCGGCGGGAGCCACAATGAGCAGTTCTTC
-	-	TRBJ1-4	TRBV28	CASRPRTVSLSSKEKLFF	TGTGCCAGCCGACCAAGGACAGTGAGTCTTAGCAGTAAAGAAAAACTGTTTTTT
TRBD1	-	TRBJ2-3	TRBV9	CASSPYGTGFADTQYF	TGTGCCAGCAGCCCTTACGGGACAGGGTTTGCAGATACGCAGTATTTT
-	-	TRBJ2-7	TRBV28	CASSFGAYEQYF	TGTGCCAGCAGTTTTGGGGCCTACGAGCAGTACTTC
TRBD1	-	TRBJ2-7	TRBV7-9	CASSWDQRQGRSYEQYF	TGTGCCAGCAGCTGGGACCAAAGACAGGGCAGGAGTTACGAGCAGTACTTC
TRBD2	-	TRBJ2-7	TRBV6-5	CASSYVWTSNEQYF	TGTGCCAGCAGTTACGTATGGACTAGCAACGAGCAGTACTTC
TRBD1	-	TRBJ2-1	TRBV28	CASSLHKSRDRDLNEQFF	TGTGCCAGCAGCCTACATAAAAGCCGGGACAGGGACTTAAATGAGCAGTTCTTC
-	-	TRBJ2-7	TRBV7-2	CASSSGMLPYEQYF	TGTGCCAGCAGCTCCGGGATGCTTCCCTACGAGCAGTACTTC
-	-	TRBJ2-3	TRBV25-1	CASSEGVGFTDTQYF	TGTGCCAGCAGTGAAGGCGTGGGATTCACAGATACGCAGTATTTT
-	-	TRBJ2-3	TRBV6-5	CASSNFGTDTQYF	TGTGCCAGCAGTAATTTTGGCACAGATACGCAGTATTTT
-	-	TRBJ2-1	TRBV5-6	CASSGSSVSYNEQFF	TGTGCCAGCAGCGGGTCTAGCGTATCCTACAATGAGCAGTTCTTC
-	-	TRBJ2-4	TRBV5-6	CASSVGWAVAKNIQYF	TGTGCCAGCAGCGTGGGGTGGGCTGTAGCCAAAAACATTCAGTACTTC
TRBD2	-	TRBJ2-3	TRBV9	CASSTGTSEKTDTQYF	TGTGCCAGCAGCACCGGGACTAGCGAAAAGACAGATACGCAGTATTTT
TRBD2	-	TRBJ2-1	TRBV7-6	CASSVTAGENNEQFF	TGTGCCAGCAGCGTAACGGCGGGAGAGAACAATGAGCAGTTCTTC
TRBD1	-	TRBJ2-5	TRBV2	CASIGTGVPKTQYF	TGTGCCAGCATAGGGACAGGAGTCCCGAAGACCCAGTACTTC
TRBD2	-	TRBJ2-7	TRBV11-1	CASSLEGLAGAYEQYF	TGTGCCAGCAGCTTGGAGGGACTAGCGGGAGCCTACGAGCAGTACTTC
TRBD1	-	TRBJ1-1	TRBV28	CASSQIGQVGTEAFF	TGTGCCAGCAGCCAAATCGGACAGGTCGGCACTGAAGCTTTCTTT
TRBD1	-	TRBJ1-2	TRBV28	CASGATGVGNYGYTF	TGTGCCAGCGGAGCTACAGGGGTTGGTAACTATGGCTACACCTTC
-	-	TRBJ1-1	TRBV10-3	CAISESSLALGGRAEAFF	TGTGCCATCAGTGAGTCGAGTCTGGCCCTTGGGGGGAGGGCTGAAGCTTTCTTT
-	once	TRBJ1-1	TRBV7-6	CASSLNVGNTEAFF	TGTGCCAGCAGCTTAAACGTGGGGAACACTGAAGCTTTCTTT
-	-	TRBJ2-1	TRBV2	CATIDRKGRNEQFF	TGTGCCACCATTGACAGGAAAGGGCGCAATGAGCAGTTCTTC
-	-	TRBJ2-6	TRBV5-1	CASSSLSNIHGANVLTF	TGCGCCAGCAGCTCCCTGTCAAATATACATGGGGCCAACGTCCTGACTTTC
-	-	TRBJ1-2	TRBV9	CASSAWEAAGGYTF	TGTGCCAGCAGCGCCTGGGAGGCAGCGGGCGGCTACACCTTC
TRBD2	-	TRBJ2-5	TRBV7-9	CASSVTSGQETQYF	TGTGCCAGCAGCGTGACTAGCGGCCAAGAGACCCAGTACTTC
-	-	TRBJ2-1	TRBV6-1	CASSGASRNNEQFF	TGTGCCAGCAGTGGCGCTAGCAGAAACAATGAGCAGTTCTTC
-	few	TRBJ1-2	TRBV4-1	CASSQYSGDYGYTF	TGCGCCAGCAGCCAATACTCAGGGGACTATGGCTACACCTTC
-	-	TRBJ1-5	TRBV19	CASSLATYSNQPQHF	TGTGCCAGTAGTCTAGCCACCTATAGCAATCAGCCCCAGCATTTT
-	-	TRBJ1-6	TRBV27	CASSLGLGDSPLHF	TGTGCCAGCAGTTTAGGGCTGGGTGATTCACCCCTCCACTTT
-	-	TRBJ1-1	TRBV10-3	CAIGPGKDEAFF	TGTGCCATCGGGCCCGGGAAGGATGAAGCTTTCTTT
-	few	TRBJ2-7	TRBV16	CASSQVIREQYF	TGTGCCAGCAGCCAGGTTATCCGCGAGCAGTACTTC
TRBD2	-	TRBJ2-5	TRBV2	CASSAAGVGQETQYF	TGTGCCAGCAGTGCCGCGGGAGTTGGGCAAGAGACCCAGTACTTC
-	-	TRBJ2-1	TRBV19	CASSTYEVAAHEQFF	TGTGCCAGTAGTACGTATGAGGTGGCCGCCCATGAGCAGTTCTTC
-	-	TRBJ2-2	TRBV10-3	CAISEGISGELFF	TGTGCCATCAGTGAGGGGATATCCGGGGAGCTGTTTTTT
-	-	TRBJ2-1	TRBV21-1	CASSKEGGKENSYNEQFF	TGTGCCAGCAGCAAAGAGGGCGGGAAAGAGAATTCCTACAATGAGCAGTTCTTC
TRBD1	-	TRBJ2-5	TRBV7-7	CASSRQGTETQYF	TGTGCTAGCAGCCGACAGGGGACAGAGACCCAGTACTTC
-	-	TRBJ1-2	TRBV7-9	CASSLDQTDRDGYTF	TGTGCCAGCAGCTTAGACCAGACGGACCGGGATGGCTACACCTTC
TRBD1	once	TRBJ2-2	TRBV30	CAWSVYRGPRGRKTGELFF	TGTGCCTGGAGTGTATATCGGGGTCCGAGGGGGCGCAAAACCGGGGAGCTGTTTTTT
TRBD1	-	TRBJ2-1	TRBV28	CASSGTGVREQFF	TGTGCCAGCAGTGGGACAGGGGTAAGGGAGCAGTTCTTC
TRBD1	once	TRBJ2-6	TRBV4-1	CASSQGQGVLSGANVLTF	TGCGCCAGCAGCCAAGGACAGGGTGTCCTCTCTGGGGCCAACGTCCTGACTTTC
-	-	TRBJ2-5	TRBV7-9	CASSLAVHQETQYF	TGTGCCAGCAGCTTAGCGGTCCACCAAGAGACCCAGTACTTC
-	-	TRBJ2-7	TRBV5-6	CASSADTSYEQYF	TGTGCCAGCAGCGCCGACACTTCCTACGAGCAGTACTTC
TRBD1	medium-sized	TRBJ1-2	TRBV5-1	CASSWDRQLGYGYTF	TGTGCCAGCAGCTGGGACAGGCAGTTGGGGTATGGCTACACCTTC
-	-	TRBJ2-7	TRBV5-1	CASSLVSRYYEQYF	TGCGCCAGCAGCTTGGTTAGCCGATATTACGAGCAGTACTTC
TRBD2	-	TRBJ2-7	TRBV6-1	CASKSIAGGSEQYF	TGTGCCAGCAAGTCCATAGCGGGAGGTTCCGAGCAGTACTTC